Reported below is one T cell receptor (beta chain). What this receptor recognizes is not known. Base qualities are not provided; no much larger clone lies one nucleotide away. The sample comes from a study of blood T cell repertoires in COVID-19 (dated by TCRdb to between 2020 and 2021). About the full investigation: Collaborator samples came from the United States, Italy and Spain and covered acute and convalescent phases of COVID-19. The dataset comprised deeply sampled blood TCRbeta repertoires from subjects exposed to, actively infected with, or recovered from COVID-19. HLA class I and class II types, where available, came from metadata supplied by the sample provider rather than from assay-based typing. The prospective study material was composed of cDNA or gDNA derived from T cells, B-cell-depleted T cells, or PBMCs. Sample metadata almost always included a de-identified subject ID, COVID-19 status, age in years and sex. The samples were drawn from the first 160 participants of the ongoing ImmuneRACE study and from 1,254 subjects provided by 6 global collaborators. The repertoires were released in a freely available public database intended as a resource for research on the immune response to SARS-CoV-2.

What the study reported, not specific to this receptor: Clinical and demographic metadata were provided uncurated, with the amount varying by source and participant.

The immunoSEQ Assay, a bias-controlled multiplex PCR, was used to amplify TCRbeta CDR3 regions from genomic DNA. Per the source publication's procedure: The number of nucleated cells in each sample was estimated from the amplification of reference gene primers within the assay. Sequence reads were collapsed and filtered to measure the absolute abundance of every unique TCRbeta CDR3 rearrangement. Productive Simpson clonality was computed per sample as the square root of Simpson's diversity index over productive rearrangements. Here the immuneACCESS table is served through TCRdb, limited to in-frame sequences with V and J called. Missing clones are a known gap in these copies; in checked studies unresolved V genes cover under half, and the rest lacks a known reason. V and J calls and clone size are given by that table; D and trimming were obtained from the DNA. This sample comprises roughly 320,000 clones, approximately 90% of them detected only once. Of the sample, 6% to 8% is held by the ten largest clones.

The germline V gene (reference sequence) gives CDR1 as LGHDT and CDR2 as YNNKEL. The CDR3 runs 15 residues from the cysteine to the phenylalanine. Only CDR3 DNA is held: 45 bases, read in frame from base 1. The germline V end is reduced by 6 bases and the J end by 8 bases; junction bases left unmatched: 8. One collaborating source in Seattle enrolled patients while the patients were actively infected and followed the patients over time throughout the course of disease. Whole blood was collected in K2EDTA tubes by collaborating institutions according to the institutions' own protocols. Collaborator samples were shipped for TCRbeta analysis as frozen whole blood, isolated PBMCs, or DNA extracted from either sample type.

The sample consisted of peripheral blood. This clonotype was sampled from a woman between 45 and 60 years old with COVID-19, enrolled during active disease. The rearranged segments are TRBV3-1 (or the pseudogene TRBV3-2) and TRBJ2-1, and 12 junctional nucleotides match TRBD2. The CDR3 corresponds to CASRQLAGGFDEQFF. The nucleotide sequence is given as TGTGCCAGCAGACAACTAGCGGGAGGATTCGATGAGCAGTTCTTC.